This entry lists 15 T cell receptor beta chains sequenced from one sample in a study of cytomegalovirus exposure and HLA in healthy donors. A multiplex PCR was run with 60 Vbeta primers and 13 Jbeta primers. The data were produced by immunoSEQ multiplex PCR, yet TCRdb's version contains in-frame clones alone and is incomplete. There are some 100,000 clones in the sample; roughly 70% occur only once, and under 5.5% lies in the top ten. Sequenced sample: PBMCs. The receptors were gathered from a woman younger than 30 in good health and CMV-seropositive.

The chain recombines TRBV7-3 with TRBJ2-1; D possibly corresponds to TRBD2 (5 bases). Germline assignment: CDR1 SGHTA and CDR2 FQGTGA. V lost 8 bases to trimming and J lost 2 bases, with 13 bases between them. This CDR3 contains 14 residues. The CDR3 sequence is CASAGPYAYNEQFF. The CDR3 DNA is TGTGCCAGCGCGGGTCCCTATGCCTACAATGAGCAGTTCTTC. Variable domain in full (rest from reference TRBV7-3 and TRBJ2-1): GAGVSQTPSNKVTEKGKYVELRCDPISGHTALYWYRQSLGQGPEFLIYFQGTGAADDSGLPNDRFFAVRPEGSVSTLKIQRTERGDSAVYLCASAGPYAYNEQFFGPGTRLTVL.

The sample holds a few counts of this clone. V is TRBV6-5 and J is TRBJ2-7; D is unclear. The CDR3 sequence is 14 residues long. Trimming took off 2 bases at V and 6 bases at J, with 14 bases between the two ends. Looked up from germline, CDR1 is MNHEY and CDR2 is SVGAGI. CDR3 residues: CASSYIHKGGEQYF. The CDR3 nucleotides are TGTGCCAGCAGTTACATACACAAAGGCGGCGAGCAGTACTTC.

The chain couples TRBV6-5 to TRBJ2-7; the D is unclear. There are 16 residues in the CDR3. V gave up 0 bases and J gave up 0 bases, with 12 bases separating them. CDR1 MNHEY and CDR2 SVGAGI come from the germline V gene. This chain's CDR3 is CASSYSSWASSYEQYF. CDR3 DNA sequence: TGTGCCAGCAGTTACTCCTCGTGGGCTTCCTCCTACGAGCAGTACTTC.

The rearrangement uses TRBV22-1 and TRBJ2-5; the D segment call TRBD1 is taken from the table without a DNA check. TRBV22-1 is annotated as a pseudogene. This CDR3 is built from 15 residues. This CDR3 is CPGSARTVSQETQYF. The CDR3, as DNA: TGTCCTGGGAGCGCTAGGACAGTGAGCCAAGAGACCCAGTACTTC.

The chain has TRBV7-9 and TRBJ2-5; TRBD1 matches at 7 bases. The J call could be wrong; TRBJ2-7 is a better fit for the DNA end. The germline V gene has CDR1 SEHNR and CDR2 FQNEAQ (reference sequence). The CDR3 length is 16 residues. The CDR3 DNA reads TGTGCCAGCAGCTTAGTGGGACAGCCAAGTCGCGACGAGCAGTACTTC. It codes for CASSLVGQPSRDEQYF.

In its sample, this clone was seen a few times. The CDR3 DNA reads TGTGCCAGCAGTGAGTATACAGGGACCCAAGAGACCCAGTACTTC. This sequence encodes CASSEYTGTQETQYF. The chain has TRBV6-1 and TRBJ2-5; D is possibly TRBD1 (6 bases). This CDR3 has 15 residues. Deletions cut 3 bases from V and 1 base from J, with 12 bases between. Germline V gene data show CDR1 as MNHNS and CDR2 as SASEGT.

The V and J genes are TRBV27 and TRBJ1-2, with D tentatively TRBD1 (5 bases). From germline, CDR1 is MNHEY and CDR2 SMNVEV (reference sequence). The CDR3 spans 16 residues. V was pared by 4 bases and J by 4 bases, with 19 bases between. Written as DNA, the CDR3 is TGTGCCAGCAGTTCCATTGACAGCGGGCGCCCCTATGGCTACACCTTC. Its protein product is CASSSIDSGRPYGYTF.

The chain has TRBV4-3 and TRBJ2-5, with 9 nucleotides matching TRBD1. The CDR3 spans 16 residues. The trim removed 1 base at V and 5 bases at J, leaving 8 bases unmatched. The germline V gene encodes CDR1 LGHNA and CDR2 YSLEER. CDR3 bases: TGCGCCAGCAGCCAAGGGACAGGGGCTGGGTCGGAGACCCAGTACTTC. This translates into CASSQGTGAGSETQYF.

The chain recombines TRBV7-2 with TRBJ2-5; 8 nucleotides match TRBD1. Germline V CDR1 and CDR2: SGHTA, FQGNSA. V trimming: 3 bases; J trimming: 5 bases; junction bases outside the gene matches: 2. The CDR3 runs to 13 residues. This CDR3 is CASSFTGGETQYF. As DNA, the CDR3 is TGTGCCAGCAGCTTTACAGGGGGGGAGACCCAGTACTTC.

V gene TRBV5-1 combines with J gene TRBJ1-4, with D possibly being TRBD1 (6 bases). The germline gives CDR1 SGHRS, CDR2 YFSETQ. This CDR3 spans 13 amino acids. Trimming took off 5 bases at V and 6 bases at J, with 11 bases between the two ends. CDR3 sequence (DNA): TGCGCCAGCAGAGCTCGGACAGATGAAAAACTGTTTTTT. Protein sequence: CASRARTDEKLFF.

V gene TRBV2 combines with J gene TRBJ1-3; the D gene is possibly TRBD1 (5 bases). Per the germline V gene, CDR1 is SNHLY and CDR2 is FYNNEI. The CDR3 has 15 amino acids. V lost 2 bases and J lost 2, with 10 bases in between. CDR3 nucleotide sequence: TGTGCCAGCAGTGAAATTGGGGCAGCTGGAAACACCATATATTTT. It yields the protein CASSEIGAAGNTIYF.

This clone was detected once. The chain carries TRBV5-1 and TRBJ1-6; D gene ambiguous. Germline V gene data show CDR1 as SGHRS and CDR2 as YFSETQ. The CDR3 runs to 15 residues. Trimming left V 0 bases short and J 4 bases short, with 8 bases between. In DNA form, the CDR3 reads TGCGCCAGCAGCTTGGAGGCAGGATATAATTCACCCCTCCACTTT. Amino acid sequence: CASSLEAGYNSPLHF.

This rearrangement joins TRBV18 to TRBJ1-1, with 9 bases that match TRBD1. The germline V gene has CDR1 KGHSH and CDR2 LQKENI. The length of the CDR3 is 16 residues. V dropped 6 bases and J dropped 3; count of bases not matched to a gene: 11. CDR3 nucleotides: TGTGCCAGCTCGCCAATTGGGACAGGGTCTGACACTGAAGCTTTCTTT. Translation gives CASSPIGTGSDTEAFF.

CDR3 protein: CAWRGTSGSYEQYF. CDR3 nucleotide sequence: TGTGCCTGGAGGGGGACTAGCGGGAGCTACGAGCAGTACTTC. The chain couples TRBV30 to TRBJ2-7; 14 nucleotides line up with TRBD2. The CDR3 has 14 amino acids. The J segment lost 3 bases and the V segment lost 3 bases, leaving 1 base of the junction unmatched. Looked up from germline, CDR1 is GTSNPN and CDR2 is SVGIG (reference sequence).

V usage is TRBV5-6 and J usage is TRBJ2-1; 9 nucleotides match TRBD2. The germline V gene encodes CDR1 SGHDT and CDR2 YYEEEE. This CDR3 spans 11 amino acids. Trimming took 2 bases from V and 15 from J; bases not matched to a gene: 3. The CDR3 region is CASSFSGRWFF. As DNA, the CDR3 is TGTGCCAGCAGCTTTAGCGGGAGATGGTTCTTC.